The sequence of this T cell receptor beta chain was determined in a study of shared clonotypes between healthy human individuals. General study results and limits: Estimated richness was generally greater in naive than memory subsets.

This clone has at least ten counts. Its antigen is undetermined. An even split of each subset's genomic DNA across several immunoSEQ plates was performed. Profiling relied on immunoSEQ multiplex PCR, and the TCRdb table lists in-frame clones only, not all of them. The sample has around 2,000,000 clones, approximately 95% seen once. The CDR3 has 13 amino acids. Trimming left V 7 bases short and J 2 bases short, with 11 bases between. The germline CDR1 and CDR2 sequences are SGHNT and YYREEE (reference sequence). Only CD45RO-negative cells positively selected for CCR7 counted as naive CD8 cells, so terminally differentiated effector memory CD45RA+ cells were excluded.

This receptor was taken from a man aged 18 to 30 in good health. The chain uses TRBV5-4 and TRBJ2-3; D uncertain. The sample consisted of naive CD8+ T cells sorted from blood. CDR3 DNA sequence: TGTGCCAGCTTAAGCGAACCCACAGATACGCAGTATTTT. Its protein is CASLSEPTDTQYF.